One and the same sample provided the 14 T cell receptor beta chains below, sequenced in a study of T cell responses to AZD1222 COVID-19 vaccine. Data came from immunoSEQ multiplex PCR; TCRdb stores just in-frame clones and leaves some out. The profile shows about 88,000 clones, around 90% of them singletons. The sequencing used peripheral blood, collected 28 days after the second AZD1222 dose. The origin of the receptors is an adult who received the AZD1222 COVID-19 vaccine.

This clone came up once. The chain couples TRBV10-2 to TRBJ2-1; D unresolved. V was cut by 4 bases and J by 1 base, with 5 bases left in between. The length of the CDR3 is 13 residues. Germline V gene lookup returns CDR1 WSHSY and CDR2 SAAADI. The CDR3 here is CASSAESYNEQFF. For the CDR3, the DNA is TGCGCCAGCAGTGCGGAATCCTACAATGAGCAGTTCTTC.

The J gene is TRBJ2-2, the V gene TRBV9; a possible D gene is TRBD2 (6 bases). The V end was cut by 6 bases, the J end by 6 bases, with 15 bases between. Germline CDR1 and CDR2: SGDLS and YYNGEE. The CDR3 is 14 residues long. The CDR3 spells CASNQGGRAGELFF. CDR3 nucleotide sequence: TGTGCCAGCAACCAGGGAGGAAGGGCCGGGGAGCTGTTTTTT.

The V gene is TRBV29-1, the J gene TRBJ2-1; a possible D gene is TRBD1 (5 bases). CDR1 and CDR2 (germline): SQVTM, ANQGSEA. CDR3 length: 13 residues. V dropped 6 bases and J dropped 0 bases, with 9 bases sitting between them. The CDR3 DNA is TGCAGCGTAGGGGTCAGCTCCTACAATGAGCAGTTCTTC. Its translation is CSVGVSSYNEQFF.

The J gene is TRBJ2-1, the V gene TRBV29-1; tentatively, D is TRBD1 or TRBD2 (5 bases each). Deletions cut 1 base from V and 5 bases from J, with 12 bases between. This CDR3 has 14 amino acids. From germline, CDR1 is SQVTM and CDR2 ANQGSEA. The CDR3 coding sequence is TGCAGCGTTGAAGGCTTTCGGGGCCACAATGAGCAGTTCTTC. This gives the protein CSVEGFRGHNEQFF.

V usage is TRBV19 and J usage is TRBJ1-5, with 8 bases matching TRBD1. Losses at the gene ends were 6 bases for V and 3 bases for J; bases not matched to a gene: 4. The CDR3 contains 14 residues. Germline values: CDR1 LNHDA, CDR2 SQIVND (reference sequence). CDR3: CASRWTGFNQPQHF. The CDR3 DNA reads TGTGCCAGTAGGTGGACAGGGTTCAATCAGCCCCAGCATTTT.

The chain joins TRBV20-1 to TRBJ2-7; 8 bases map to TRBD2. The CDR3 sequence is 13 residues long. The V gene's germline CDR1 is DFQATT and CDR2 SNEGSKA (reference sequence). V lost 5 bases and J lost 6; bases outside the gene matches: 9. The CDR3 protein is CSAGAGGPGEQYF. The CDR3, as DNA: TGCAGTGCTGGTGCGGGGGGCCCGGGCGAGCAGTACTTC.

The rearrangement uses TRBV3-1 (or the pseudogene TRBV3-2) and TRBJ2-1; 12 bases fit TRBD2. There are 15 residues in the CDR3. V trimming: 4 bases; J trimming: 9 bases; junction bases outside the gene matches: 7. The germline CDR1 and CDR2 sequences are LGHDT and YNNKEL (reference sequence). The CDR3 protein is CASSPRTSGDGEQFF. CDR3 nucleotide sequence: TGTGCCAGCAGCCCGCGGACTAGCGGGGATGGTGAGCAGTTCTTC.

This rearrangement joins TRBV7-2 to TRBJ2-7, with 8 bases aligning to TRBD2. CDR3 length: 18 amino acids. V gave up 4 bases and J gave up 5 bases; unmatched junction bases: 19. The germline CDR1 and CDR2 sequences are SGHTA and FQGNSA. The CDR3 loop reads CASSYQLAVVGGRDEQYF. Written as DNA, the CDR3 is TGTGCCAGCAGCTACCAACTAGCGGTCGTCGGGGGCAGAGACGAGCAGTACTTC.

The genes are TRBV9 and TRBJ2-7, with D possibly TRBD1 on 6 matching bases. This CDR3 has 14 amino acids. Trimming left V 0 bases short and J 6 bases short, with 13 bases between. Germline loops: CDR1 SGDLS, CDR2 YYNGEE. DNA of the CDR3: TGTGCCAGCAGCGTAGGACAGGTGAGGGGCGAGCAGTACTTC. It codes for CASSVGQVRGEQYF.

The rearrangement uses TRBV7-8 and TRBJ2-1, with D possibly called TRBD1 or TRBD2 (6 bases each). V lost 1 base and J 8 bases, leaving 9 bases between the germline ends. CDR1 is SGHVS and CDR2 is FQNEAQ in the germline V gene. The CDR3 totals 13 residues. CDR3 in DNA: TGTGCCAGCAGCTTAGGGAGGGGGTATGAGCAGTTCTTC. Translating it yields CASSLGRGYEQFF.

This chain connects TRBV15 to TRBJ1-2; D is uncertain. The germline gives CDR1 LNHNV, CDR2 YYDKDF (reference sequence). Deletions cut 1 base from V and 8 bases from J, with 17 bases between. CDR3 length equals 15 residues. The CDR3 here is CATSRVDSPSRGYTF. DNA of the CDR3: TGTGCCACCAGCAGAGTGGACTCCCCATCGAGAGGCTACACCTTC. The full variable domain, in which reference TRBV15 and TRBJ1-2 provide the parts outside the CDR3, is DAMVIQNPRYQVTQFGKPVTLSCSQTLNHNVMYWYQQKSSQAPKLLFHYYDKDFNNEADTPDNFQSRRPNTSFCFLDIRSPGLGDTAMYLCATSRVDSPSRGYTFGSGTRLTVV.

This clone was detected once. The CDR3 sequence is CASSAPGPDNQPQHF. CDR3 coding DNA: TGTGCCAGCAGTGCTCCCGGACCTGACAATCAGCCCCAGCATTTT. The V call is TRBV6-2 or TRBV6-3, the J call TRBJ1-5; no firm D call. V dropped 5 bases and J dropped 3 bases, with 14 bases sitting between them. Germline CDR1 MNHEY, CDR2 SVGEGT. CDR3 length: 15 amino acids.

The CDR3 nucleotides are TGTGCCTGGGGAGGCCACAGCACAGATACGCAGTATTTT. Protein: CAWGGHSTDTQYF. This chain uses TRBV30 with TRBJ2-3; a weak D match, TRBD2 (5 bases). Per germline, CDR1 GTSNPN and CDR2 SVGIG (reference sequence). V lost 5 bases and J 0 bases, leaving 9 bases between the germline ends. This CDR3 is 13 amino acids long.

The chain couples TRBV7-2 to TRBJ2-2, with 14 bases aligning to TRBD2. CDR1 is SGHTA, CDR2 FQGNSA, per germline. The CDR3 is made up of 16 amino acids. J gave up 6 bases and V 5 bases, and 5 bases lay outside the gene matches. The CDR3 nucleotides read TGTGCCAGCAGCCGGACTAGCGGGGGGTACGCCGGGGAGCTGTTTTTT. Translation: CASSRTSGGYAGELFF.